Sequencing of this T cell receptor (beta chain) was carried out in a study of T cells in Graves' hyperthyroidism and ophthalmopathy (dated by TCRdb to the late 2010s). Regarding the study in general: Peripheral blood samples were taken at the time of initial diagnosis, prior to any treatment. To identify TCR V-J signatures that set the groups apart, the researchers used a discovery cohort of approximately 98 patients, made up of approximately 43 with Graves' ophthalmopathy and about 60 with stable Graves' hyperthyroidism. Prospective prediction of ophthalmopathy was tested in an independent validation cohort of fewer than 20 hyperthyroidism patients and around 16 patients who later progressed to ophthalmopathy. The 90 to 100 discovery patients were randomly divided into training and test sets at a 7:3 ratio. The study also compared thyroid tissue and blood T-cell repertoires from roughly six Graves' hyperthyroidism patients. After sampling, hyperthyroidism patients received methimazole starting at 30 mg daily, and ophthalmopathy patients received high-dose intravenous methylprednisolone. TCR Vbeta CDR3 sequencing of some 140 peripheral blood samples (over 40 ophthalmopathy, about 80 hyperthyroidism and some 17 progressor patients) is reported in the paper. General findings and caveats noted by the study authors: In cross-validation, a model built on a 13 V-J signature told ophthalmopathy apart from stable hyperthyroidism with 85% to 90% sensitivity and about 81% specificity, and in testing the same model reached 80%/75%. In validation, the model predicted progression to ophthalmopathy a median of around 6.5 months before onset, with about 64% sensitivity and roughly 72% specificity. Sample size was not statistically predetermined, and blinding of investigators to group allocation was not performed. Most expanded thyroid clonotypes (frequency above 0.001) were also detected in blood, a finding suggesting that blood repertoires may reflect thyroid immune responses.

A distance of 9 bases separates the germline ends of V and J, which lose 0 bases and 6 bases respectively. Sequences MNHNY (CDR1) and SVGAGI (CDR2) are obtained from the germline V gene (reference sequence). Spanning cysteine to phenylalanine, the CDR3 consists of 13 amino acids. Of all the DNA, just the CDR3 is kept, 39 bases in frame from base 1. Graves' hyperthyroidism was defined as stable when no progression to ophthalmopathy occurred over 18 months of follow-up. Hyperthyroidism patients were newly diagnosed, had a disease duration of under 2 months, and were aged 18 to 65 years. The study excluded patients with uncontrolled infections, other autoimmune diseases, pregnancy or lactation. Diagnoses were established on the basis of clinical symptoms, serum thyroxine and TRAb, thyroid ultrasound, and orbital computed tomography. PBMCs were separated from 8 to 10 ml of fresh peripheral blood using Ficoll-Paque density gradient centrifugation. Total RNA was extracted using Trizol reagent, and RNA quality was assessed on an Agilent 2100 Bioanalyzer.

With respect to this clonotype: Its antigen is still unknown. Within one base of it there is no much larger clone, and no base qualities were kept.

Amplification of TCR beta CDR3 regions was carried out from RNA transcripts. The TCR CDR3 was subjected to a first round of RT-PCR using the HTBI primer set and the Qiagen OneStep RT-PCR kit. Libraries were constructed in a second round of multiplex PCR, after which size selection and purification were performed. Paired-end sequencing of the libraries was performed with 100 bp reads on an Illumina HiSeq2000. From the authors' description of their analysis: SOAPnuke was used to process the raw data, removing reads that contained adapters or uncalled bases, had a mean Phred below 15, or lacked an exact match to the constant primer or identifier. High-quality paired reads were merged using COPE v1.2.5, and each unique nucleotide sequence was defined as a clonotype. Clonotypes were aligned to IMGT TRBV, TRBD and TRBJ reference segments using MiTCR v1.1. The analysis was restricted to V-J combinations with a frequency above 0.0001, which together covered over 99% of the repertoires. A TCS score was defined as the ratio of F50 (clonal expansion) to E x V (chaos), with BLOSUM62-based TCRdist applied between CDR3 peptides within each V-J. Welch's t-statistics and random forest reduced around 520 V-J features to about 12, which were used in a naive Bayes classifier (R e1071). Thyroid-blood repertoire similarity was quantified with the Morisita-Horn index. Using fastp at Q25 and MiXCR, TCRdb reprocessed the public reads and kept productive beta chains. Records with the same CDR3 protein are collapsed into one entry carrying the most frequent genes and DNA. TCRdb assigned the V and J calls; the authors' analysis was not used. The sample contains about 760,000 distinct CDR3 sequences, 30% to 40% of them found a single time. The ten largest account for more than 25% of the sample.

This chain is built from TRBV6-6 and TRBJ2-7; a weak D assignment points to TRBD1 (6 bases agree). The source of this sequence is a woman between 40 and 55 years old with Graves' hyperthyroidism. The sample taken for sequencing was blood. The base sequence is TGTGCCAGCAGTTACTCAAGACAGGTCGAGCAGTACTTC. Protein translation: CASSYSRQVEQYF.